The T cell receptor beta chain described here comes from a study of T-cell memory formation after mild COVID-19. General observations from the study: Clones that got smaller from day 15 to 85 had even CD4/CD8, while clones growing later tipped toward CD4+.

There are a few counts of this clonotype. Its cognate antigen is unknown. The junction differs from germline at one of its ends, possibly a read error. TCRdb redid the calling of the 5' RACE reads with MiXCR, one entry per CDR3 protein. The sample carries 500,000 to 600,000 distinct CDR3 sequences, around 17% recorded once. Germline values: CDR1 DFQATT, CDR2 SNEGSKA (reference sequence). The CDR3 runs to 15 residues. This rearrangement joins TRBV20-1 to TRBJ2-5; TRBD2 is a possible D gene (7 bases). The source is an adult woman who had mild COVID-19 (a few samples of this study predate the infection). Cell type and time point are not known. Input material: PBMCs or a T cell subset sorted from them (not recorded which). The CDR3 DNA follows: TGCAGTGCTAGATTAGCGGGCGAGGGGCAGGGGACCCCGTACTTC. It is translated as CSARLAGEGQGTPYF.